The subject of this entry is one T cell receptor beta chain. Using immunoSEQ multiplex PCR, the repertoire was profiled, and TCRdb retains in-frame clones only, with some absent. The profile shows 630,000 or so clones, more than 70% of them singletons. Trimming took off 2 bases at V and 4 bases at J, with 24 bases between the two ends. CDR3 length: 19 residues. The germline CDR1 and CDR2 sequences are LNHNV and YYDKDF (reference sequence). This entry comes from a study of shared T cell receptors in the human thymus. A further study also used this sample, focusing on human thymus T cells.

This sequence originates from a boy under two years old with a congenital heart defect. What was sequenced was thymocytes. The chain couples TRBV15 to TRBJ1-5; a weak D match, TRBD1 (5 bases). The chain's CDR3 is CATSRPRGQGFWANQPQHF. The CDR3 DNA is TGTGCCACCAGCAGACCCCGTGGGCAGGGTTTCTGGGCTAATCAGCCCCAGCATTTT.